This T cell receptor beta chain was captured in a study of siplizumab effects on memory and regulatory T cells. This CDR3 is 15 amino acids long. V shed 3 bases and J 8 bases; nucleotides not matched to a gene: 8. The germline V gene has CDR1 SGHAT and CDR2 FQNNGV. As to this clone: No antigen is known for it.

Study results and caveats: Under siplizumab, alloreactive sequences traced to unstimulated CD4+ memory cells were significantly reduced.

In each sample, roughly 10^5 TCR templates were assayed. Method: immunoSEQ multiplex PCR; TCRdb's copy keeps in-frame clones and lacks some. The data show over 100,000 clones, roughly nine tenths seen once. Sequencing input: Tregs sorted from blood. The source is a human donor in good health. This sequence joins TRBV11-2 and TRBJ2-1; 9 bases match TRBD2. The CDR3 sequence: CASSFPRGGAYEQFF. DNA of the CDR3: TGTGCCAGCAGCTTTCCTCGCGGGGGGGCATATGAGCAGTTCTTC.